The 10 T cell receptor beta chains below all came from one sample that was sequenced in a study of cytomegalovirus exposure and HLA in healthy donors. Amplification used 60 Vbeta primers and 13 Jbeta primers. Libraries were prepared by immunoSEQ multiplex PCR; TCRdb keeps only in-frame clonotypes and omits some of them. The sample shows about 150,000 clones, 80% of them seen only once. Sequences were obtained from PBMCs. The receptor set was obtained from a man in his thirties or forties in good health and CMV-seropositive.

The CDR3: CASSPAGGARILYEQYF. The CDR3 region has the DNA TGTGCCAGCAGCCCGGCGGGGGGGGCGCGGATACTCTACGAGCAGTACTTC. V usage is TRBV5-4 and J usage is TRBJ2-7; the match to TRBD2 covers 9 bases. Trimming at V came to 4 bases and at J to 3 bases, leaving 14 bases not matched to a gene. From germline, CDR1 is SGHNT and CDR2 YYREEE (reference sequence). The CDR3 runs 17 residues.

This chain links TRBV6-6 with TRBJ1-1; D gene ambiguous. Trimming removed 2 bases from V and 0 bases from J, with 4 bases in between. CDR3 length: 13 residues. From germline, CDR1 is MNHNY and CDR2 SVGAGI (reference sequence). The chain's CDR3 is CASSYPVNTEAFF. In DNA form, the CDR3 reads TGTGCCAGCAGTTACCCAGTGAACACTGAAGCTTTCTTT.

V usage is TRBV2 and J usage is TRBJ1-3; TRBD1 is a possible D gene (5 bases). V lost 5 bases and J lost 4, with 9 bases in between. This CDR3 has 13 residues. Germline CDR1 and CDR2: SNHLY and FYNNEI. As DNA, the CDR3 is TGTGCCAGCAGTACAGACAGCGGAAACACCATATATTTT. Translation: CASSTDSGNTIYF.

The chain carries TRBV27 and TRBJ2-7, with D tentatively TRBD1 (5 bases). The CDR3 runs to 15 residues. CDR1 MNHEY and CDR2 SMNVEV come from the germline V gene (reference sequence). V shed 9 bases and J shed 2 bases, with 20 bases lying between them. Here the CDR3 DNA reads TGTGCCAGTCTCGCCCGGGCAGGGCTACCCTACGAGCAGTACTTC. Residues: CASLARAGLPYEQYF.

The V and J genes are TRBV5-1 and TRBJ2-1, with 12 bases identical to TRBD2. CDR1 is SGHRS, CDR2 YFSETQ, per germline. This CDR3 comprises 15 residues. V lost 3 bases, J lost 9 bases, and 7 bases stayed unmatched. CDR3 sequence reads: CASSSDLAGGGEQFF. The CDR3, as DNA: TGCGCCAGCAGCTCCGATCTAGCGGGAGGGGGTGAGCAGTTCTTC.

This chain uses TRBV18 with TRBJ2-2; 10 nucleotides agree with TRBD1. Germline values: CDR1 KGHSH, CDR2 LQKENI. The V and J ends lost 6 bases and 3 bases, in that order; junction bases with no gene match: 4. The CDR3 is made up of 15 amino acids. The chain's CDR3 is CASSGTGDDTGELFF. The CDR3 DNA reads TGTGCCAGCTCCGGGACAGGGGACGACACCGGGGAGCTGTTTTTT.

The rearrangement links TRBV27 to TRBJ2-7, with 8 bases fitting TRBD2. The V gene end was trimmed by 3 bases and the J gene end by 5 bases; junction bases not matched to a gene: 12. CDR1 is MNHEY and CDR2 is SMNVEV in the germline V gene (reference sequence). This CDR3 is 16 amino acids long. CDR3 loop: CASSFRSVAGRHEQYF. The CDR3 region has the DNA TGTGCCAGCAGTTTCCGCTCAGTAGCGGGACGCCACGAGCAGTACTTC.

The chain employs TRBV5-6 and TRBJ2-7, with 13 bases matching TRBD2. V shed 2 bases and J 0 bases; nucleotides not matched to a gene: 11. CDR1 is SGHDT, CDR2 YYEEEE, per germline. This CDR3 region has 19 residues. The CDR3 nucleotides are TGTGCCAGCAGCTTTAAGCCCGGGACTAGCGGGGTAAGCTCCTACGAGCAGTACTTC. Protein: CASSFKPGTSGVSSYEQYF.

The chain carries TRBV5-1 and TRBJ2-1; a possible D gene is TRBD1 (5 bases). Germline V gives CDR1 SGHRS, CDR2 YFSETQ. The V and J ends lost 0 bases and 2 bases respectively, with 9 bases between them. The CDR3 has 15 residues. The CDR3 protein is CASSLDVGPYNEQFF. CDR3 nucleotide sequence: TGCGCCAGCAGCTTGGATGTGGGGCCCTACAATGAGCAGTTCTTC.

The chain couples TRBV11-3 to TRBJ2-2; possibly TRBD2 for D (5 bases). V was clipped by 5 bases and J by 0 bases, with 7 bases between them. This CDR3 comprises 14 residues. Germline loops: CDR1 SGHNT, CDR2 YENEEA. The CDR3 sequence is CASSQAANTGELFF. The DNA of the CDR3 is TGTGCCAGCAGCCAAGCGGCGAACACCGGGGAGCTGTTTTTT.